This T cell receptor beta chain emerged from a study of blood T cell repertoires in COVID-19. Overall study: Spain, Italy and the United States supplied samples that represented acute and convalescent COVID-19.

The CDR3 length is 15 residues. Germline V gives CDR1 ENHRY, CDR2 SYGVKD. V lost 2 bases to trimming and J lost 0 bases, with 9 bases between them. Original handling: Amplified reference gene primers provided the basis for estimating nucleated cell counts. Assay used: immunoSEQ multiplex PCR; TCRdb lists only in-frame clones, some missing. Clone size and the V and J calls come from that table; the DNA yielded D and trimming. There are under 80,000 clones in the sample; roughly four fifths occur only once, and 5% to 6.5% lies in the top ten. The genes are TRBV10-3 and TRBJ2-3, with D possibly matching TRBD2 (6 bases). Input material: peripheral blood. The sequence was obtained from a woman aged 55-70 years with acute or convalescent COVID-19. CDR3 amino acids: CAISEKLASTDTQYF. In nucleotides, the CDR3 is TGTGCCATCAGTGAGAAACTAGCAAGCACAGATACGCAGTATTTT.